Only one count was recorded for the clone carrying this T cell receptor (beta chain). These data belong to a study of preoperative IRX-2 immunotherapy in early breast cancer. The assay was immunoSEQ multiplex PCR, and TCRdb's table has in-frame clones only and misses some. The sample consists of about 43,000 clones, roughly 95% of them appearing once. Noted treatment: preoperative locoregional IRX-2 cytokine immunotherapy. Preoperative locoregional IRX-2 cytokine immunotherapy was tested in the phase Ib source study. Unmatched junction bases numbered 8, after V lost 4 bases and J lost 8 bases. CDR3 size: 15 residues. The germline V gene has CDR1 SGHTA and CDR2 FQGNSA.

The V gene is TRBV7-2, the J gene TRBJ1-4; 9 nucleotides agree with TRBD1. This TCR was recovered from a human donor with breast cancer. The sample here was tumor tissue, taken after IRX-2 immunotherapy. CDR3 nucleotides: TGTGCCAGCAGCTCAAACAGGGGGACAGGGGAAAAACTGTTTTTT. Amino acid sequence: CASSSNRGTGEKLFF.